One sample yielded the 21 T cell receptor beta chains listed below, sequenced in a study of cytomegalovirus exposure and HLA in healthy donors. Some clones are missing from TCRdb's copy, which holds only in-frame ones; the method was immunoSEQ multiplex PCR. The sample lists about 330,000 clones; 75% to 90% were seen once. Sample: PBMCs. The receptor set was obtained from a young woman in good health and CMV-seronegative.

The CDR3, as DNA: TGTGCCAGCAGTGAAGTAGGGGACAGGGACATCTACAATGAGCAGTTCTTC. Protein sequence: CASSEVGDRDIYNEQFF. V gene TRBV2 combines with J gene TRBJ2-1, with 9 nucleotides matching TRBD1. The CDR3 spans 17 residues. After removal of 1 base from V and 3 bases from J, the junction contained 7 bases not matched to a gene. Germline lookup yields CDR1 SNHLY and CDR2 FYNNEI.

The count of this clone is one. The rearrangement links TRBV28 to TRBJ2-7, with 9 bases that match TRBD2. The CDR3 has 15 amino acids. Germline CDR1 reads MDHEN; CDR2 reads SYDVKM. J was trimmed by 5 bases and V by 7 bases; bases with no gene match: 12. The CDR3 region has the DNA TGTGCCAGCACCGTGGGAGGGCGGGAGGGCCACGAGCAGTACTTC. This sequence encodes CASTVGGREGHEQYF.

The chain couples TRBV5-8 to TRBJ2-1, with TRBD2 as a possible D gene (7 bases). V was clipped by 8 bases and J by 5 bases, with 11 bases between them. The CDR3 length is 12 residues. The V gene's germline CDR1 is SGHTS and CDR2 YDEGEE. The CDR3 DNA is TGTGCCAGTGGGGGGGCAGACAATGAGCAGTTCTTC. Its translation is CASGGADNEQFF.

J is TRBJ2-7 and V is TRBV6-5; D gene unclear. This CDR3 is built from 14 residues. Between the trimmed V and J ends, which lost 0 bases and 6 bases, there was a span of 12 bases. Germline V gives CDR1 MNHEY, CDR2 SVGAGI. CDR3 loop: CASSYSNEASEQYF. CDR3 DNA: TGTGCCAGCAGTTACTCGAACGAGGCGAGCGAGCAGTACTTC.

The chain uses TRBV18 and TRBJ2-7, with 9 bases aligning to TRBD2. The V and J ends lost 6 bases and 0 bases, in that order; junction bases with no gene match: 6. The CDR3 contains 15 residues. Germline values: CDR1 KGHSH, CDR2 LQKENI. The DNA for the CDR3 is TGTGCCAGCTCCCAAGGCGGGGGGGGCTCCTACGAGCAGTACTTC. This codes for CASSQGGGGSYEQYF.

The chain couples TRBV19 to TRBJ2-1, with a weak D call TRBD2 (6 bases). Trimming took off 0 bases at V and 3 bases at J, with 9 bases between the two ends. The CDR3 totals 15 residues. Germline assignment: CDR1 LNHDA and CDR2 SQIVND (reference sequence). In DNA, the CDR3 is TGTGCCAGTAGTATAGACGGGGGAATCTACAATGAGCAGTTCTTC. Protein sequence: CASSIDGGIYNEQFF.

The gene calls are TRBV28 and TRBJ1-5; D is perhaps TRBD1 (6 bases). From germline, CDR1 is MDHEN and CDR2 SYDVKM. This CDR3 has 13 residues. V lost 6 bases to trimming and J lost 3 bases, with 9 bases between them. CDR3 sequence reads: CASSGQTNQPQHF. In DNA form, the CDR3 reads TGTGCCAGCAGCGGACAGACCAATCAGCCCCAGCATTTT.

The genes are TRBV5-1 and TRBJ2-7, with a possible D match to TRBD1 (6 bases). The CDR3 consists of 16 residues. Trimming cost V 0 bases and J 5 bases, with 18 bases left between them. Germline CDR1 SGHRS, CDR2 YFSETQ. CDR3 sequence: CASSLVSGQFTNEQYF. CDR3 sequence (DNA): TGCGCCAGCAGCTTGGTTTCCGGACAGTTCACCAACGAGCAGTACTTC.

The chain has TRBV4-1 and TRBJ2-7; D is possibly TRBD1 (5 bases). Trimming left V 0 bases short and J 3 bases short, with 12 bases between. There are 15 residues in the CDR3. Germline V lookup: CDR1 MGHRA, CDR2 YSYEKL. The CDR3 here is CASSQDWGEYYEQYF. The CDR3 nucleotides read TGCGCCAGCAGCCAAGATTGGGGCGAATACTACGAGCAGTACTTC.

The V and J genes are TRBV30 and TRBJ2-4; weak D call: TRBD2 (6 bases). Germline CDR1 is GTSNPN and CDR2 is SVGIG (reference sequence). The CDR3 loop spans 12 amino acids. The V end was cut by 2 bases, the J end by 8 bases, with 10 bases between. CDR3 loop: CAWSSGEDIQYF. The CDR3 DNA follows: TGTGCCTGGAGTTCGGGGGAGGACATTCAGTACTTC.

V usage is TRBV6-4 and J usage is TRBJ1-5; D gene ambiguous. The CDR3 length is 13 residues. Deletions cut 4 bases from V and 1 base from J, with 5 bases between. Germline lookup yields CDR1 MRHNA and CDR2 SNTAGT. The CDR3 is CASSVESNQPQHF. The CDR3 DNA reads as TGTGCCAGCAGTGTTGAGAGCAATCAGCCCCAGCATTTT.

This chain uses TRBV19 with TRBJ1-5; D is undetermined. Germline V gene sequence: CDR1 LNHDA, CDR2 SQIVND (reference sequence). With 3 bases removed from V and 7 bases from J, the gap between germline ends came to 7 bases. The length of the CDR3 is 12 residues. CDR3 in amino acids: CASSMSLQPQHF. In nucleotides, the CDR3 is TGTGCCAGTAGTATGAGCCTCCAGCCCCAGCATTTT.

The chain employs TRBV5-1 and TRBJ2-1, with D possibly TRBD2 on 6 matching bases. Germline CDR1 SGHRS, CDR2 YFSETQ. Trimming cost V 4 bases and J 6 bases, with 14 bases left between them. This CDR3 comprises 14 residues. The CDR3 is CASSGHPGSNEQFF. CDR3 nucleotides: TGCGCCAGCAGCGGCCACCCCGGGAGCAATGAGCAGTTCTTC. The whole variable domain, remainder taken from reference TRBV5-1 and TRBJ2-1, is KAGVTQTPRYLIKTRGQQVTLSCSPISGHRSVSWYQQTPGQGLQFLFEYFSETQRNKGNFPGRFSGRQFSNSRSEMNVSTLELGDSALYLCASSGHPGSNEQFFGPGTRLTVL.

This clone was observed a few times. This rearrangement joins TRBV4-2 to TRBJ2-7; D is unclear. V was trimmed by 1 base and J by 5 bases, leaving 3 bases between them. CDR1 is LGHNA and CDR2 is YNFKEQ in the germline V gene. The CDR3 consists of 11 residues. DNA for the CDR3: TGTGCCAGCAGCCAAGGTAACGAGCAGTACTTC. The encoded protein is CASSQGNEQYF.

The chain recombines TRBV5-1 with TRBJ1-3, with 8 positions matching TRBD1. The CDR3 is made up of 16 amino acids. V lost 0 bases, J lost 0 bases, and 2 bases stayed unmatched. Per germline, CDR1 SGHRS and CDR2 YFSETQ. CDR3 sequence reads: CASSLEGTGSGNTIYF. The DNA of the CDR3 is TGCGCCAGCAGCTTGGAAGGGACAGGCTCTGGAAACACCATATATTTT.

This chain connects TRBV2 to TRBJ2-6; 12 nucleotides agree with TRBD2. This CDR3 contains 18 residues. Unmatched junction bases numbered 7, after V lost 4 bases and J lost 3 bases. Germline V gene data show CDR1 as SNHLY and CDR2 as FYNNEI. Here the CDR3 DNA reads TGTGCCAGCAGTGGAACTAGCGGGAGGACGAGTGGGGCCAACGTCCTGACTTTC. Translation: CASSGTSGRTSGANVLTF.

This clone occurred once. The V call is TRBV29-1, the J call TRBJ2-4; no clear D. The CDR3 totals 14 residues. V lost 3 bases and J 0 bases, leaving 9 bases between the germline ends. In germline, CDR1 is SQVTM, CDR2 ANQGSEA. The CDR3 here is CSVDRGTAKNIQYF. As DNA, the CDR3 is TGCAGCGTTGATCGAGGAACAGCCAAAAACATTCAGTACTTC.

The chain is built from TRBV2 and TRBJ2-2; 9 bases map to TRBD2. CDR3 length: 17 amino acids. Germline values: CDR1 SNHLY, CDR2 FYNNEI. V dropped 0 bases and J dropped 4; count of bases not matched to a gene: 6. CDR3 DNA: TGTGCCAGCAGTGAAGCGGCCCCAGCGGGAGGCACCGGGGAGCTGTTTTTT. This translates into CASSEAAPAGGTGELFF.

The V gene is TRBV2, the J gene TRBJ1-2, with D possibly matching TRBD1 (6 bases). This CDR3 comprises 13 residues. Germline V CDR1 and CDR2: SNHLY, FYNNEI. Trimming removed 7 bases from V and 6 bases from J, with 15 bases in between. CDR3 sequence reads: CASNINRADGYTF. The CDR3 DNA reads as TGTGCCAGCAATATCAACAGGGCGGATGGCTACACCTTC. The entire variable domain, with the rest obtained from reference TRBV2 and TRBJ1-2, is as follows: EPEVTQTPSHQVTQMGQEVILRCVPISNHLYFYWYRQILGQKVEFLVSFYNNEISEKSEIFDDQFSVERPDGSNFTLKIRSTKLEDSAMYFCASNINRADGYTFGSGTRLTVV.

The rearrangement links TRBV6-5 to TRBJ2-7; 9 bases line up with TRBD2. Trimming at V came to 4 bases and at J to 4 bases, leaving 5 bases not matched to a gene. CDR1 and CDR2 from the germline V gene are MNHEY and SVGAGI. The CDR3 runs to 14 residues. DNA for the CDR3: TGTGCCAGCAGTTTTAGCGGGAGTGGATACGAGCAGTACTTC. Encoded protein: CASSFSGSGYEQYF.

The chain employs TRBV18 and TRBJ1-3; no reliable D call. The germline V gene has CDR1 KGHSH and CDR2 LQKENI. V gave up 0 bases and J gave up 1 base, with 7 bases separating them. This CDR3 contains 15 residues. CDR3 region: CASSPPSKSGNTIYF. In DNA form, the CDR3 reads TGTGCCAGCTCACCACCTAGTAAATCTGGAAACACCATATATTTT. The full variable domain, its missing parts supplied by reference TRBV18 and TRBJ1-3, is NAGVMQNPRHLVRRRGQEARLRCSPMKGHSHVYWYRQLPEEGLKFMVYLQKENIIDESGMPKERFSAEFPKEGPSILRIQQVVRGDSAAYFCASSPPSKSGNTIYFGEGSWLTVV.